The 17 T cell receptor beta chains below all came from one sample that was sequenced in a study of blood T cell repertoires in COVID-19. Generated by immunoSEQ multiplex PCR, the TCRdb table keeps only in-frame clones and is missing some. This sample has roughly 87,000 clones; approximately 89% occur once, and the top ten carry roughly 4.9%. The sample was peripheral blood. The receptors originated from a woman of 80 years or more with active COVID-19.

V gene TRBV7-2 combines with J gene TRBJ2-7; perhaps TRBD1 as D (5 bases). Germline loops: CDR1 SGHTA, CDR2 FQGNSA. Trimming shortened V by 0 bases and J by 6 bases, and 12 bases separated the two germline ends. The CDR3 loop spans 14 amino acids. The CDR3: CASSLARLGVEQYF. The CDR3 DNA is TGTGCCAGCAGCTTAGCCCGCCTAGGGGTCGAGCAGTACTTC. The entire variable domain, with the rest obtained from reference TRBV7-2 and TRBJ2-7, is as follows: GAGVSQSPSNKVTEKGKDVELRCDPISGHTALYWYRQSLGQGLEFLIYFQGNSAPDKSGLPSDRFSAERTGGSVSTLTIQRTQQEDSAVYLCASSLARLGVEQYFGPGTRLTVT.

The chain has TRBV24-1 and TRBJ2-2; tentative D call: TRBD1 (5 bases). In germline, CDR1 is KGHDR, CDR2 SFDVKD. CDR3 length: 15 residues. V lost 4 bases and J lost 1, with 9 bases in between. CDR3 region: CATSDPDRNTGELFF. DNA for the CDR3: TGTGCCACCAGTGACCCTGACAGGAACACCGGGGAGCTGTTTTTT.

The chain combines TRBV27 with TRBJ1-6; D unclear. Trimming stripped 4 bases from V and 10 bases from J, with 11 bases between. This CDR3 is 13 amino acids long. The germline V gene has CDR1 MNHEY and CDR2 SMNVEV (reference sequence). Written as DNA, the CDR3 is TGTGCCAGCAGTTCCCTACCCCTATCACCCCTCCACTTT. Its translation is CASSSLPLSPLHF.

The rearrangement uses TRBV24-1 and TRBJ2-3; D uncertain. This CDR3 contains 12 residues. V was clipped by 3 bases and J by 3 bases, with 3 bases between them. Looked up from germline, CDR1 is KGHDR and CDR2 is SFDVKD. This CDR3 is CATSDPTDTQYF. The CDR3 bases are TGTGCCACCAGTGATCCTACAGATACGCAGTATTTT.

The CDR3 spells CASSPWDRGTGELFF. The CDR3 coding sequence is TGTGCCAGCAGCCCCTGGGACAGGGGTACCGGGGAGCTGTTTTTT. The V and J genes are TRBV5-6 and TRBJ2-2; 10 positions agree with TRBD1. This CDR3 is built from 15 residues. The ends lost 4 bases at V and 5 bases at J; junction bases unmatched: 5. Germline CDR1 reads SGHDT; CDR2 reads YYEEEE.

V gene TRBV24-1 combines with J gene TRBJ2-3; TRBD1 agrees at 7 bases. V was clipped by 3 bases and J by 0 bases; unmatched bases: 5. CDR3 length: 16 residues. Germline CDR1 is KGHDR and CDR2 is SFDVKD. CDR3 nucleotide sequence: TGTGCCACCAGTGATCCTGGACAGGCGAGCACAGATACGCAGTATTTT. Translating gives CATSDPGQASTDTQYF.

V gene TRBV6-4 combines with J gene TRBJ1-1; D unclear. V gave up 9 bases and J gave up 1 base, with 18 bases separating them. Germline CDR1 is MRHNA and CDR2 is SNTAGT. The CDR3 length is 15 residues. As DNA, the CDR3 is TGTGCCAGTAGGCCTCCCGGGGTTCGGAACACTGAAGCTTTCTTT. This encodes CASRPPGVRNTEAFF.

The V call is TRBV9, the J call TRBJ2-6, with D possibly TRBD2 on 5 matching bases. This CDR3 has 15 amino acids. Germline V gene data show CDR1 as SGDLS and CDR2 as YYNGEE. Trimming stripped 4 bases from V and 3 bases from J, with 11 bases between. The CDR3 DNA is TGTGCCAGCAGCTTGCGCCGGGATGGGGCCAACGTCCTGACTTTC. It codes for CASSLRRDGANVLTF. Drawing the rest from reference TRBV9 and TRBJ2-6, the complete variable domain is DSGVTQTPKHLITATGQRVTLRCSPRSGDLSVYWYQQSLDQGLQFLIQYYNGEERAKGNILERFSAQQFPDLHSELNLSSLELGDSALYFCASSLRRDGANVLTFGAGSRLTVL.

The CDR3 region is CASSLDRSYGYTF. The CDR3 DNA sequence: TGTGCCAGCTCACTGGACAGGAGCTATGGCTACACCTTC. This chain uses TRBV18 with TRBJ1-2; 7 bases map to TRBD1. The CDR3 runs to 13 residues. J was trimmed by 4 bases and V by 4 bases; bases with no gene match: 3. The germline CDR1 and CDR2 sequences are KGHSH and LQKENI.

The chain recombines TRBV21-1 with TRBJ2-1; TRBD2 was called by the table and not checked on the DNA. TRBV21-1 is classified as a pseudogene. CDR3 length: 17 residues. The CDR3 loop is CASSNGRVDEGYNEQFF. Written as DNA, the CDR3 is TGTGCCAGCAGCAATGGGAGGGTCGATGAGGGCTACAATGAGCAGTTCTTC.

The chain employs TRBV7-2 and TRBJ1-5; D might be TRBD1 (5 bases). The CDR3 runs to 17 residues. Trimming cost V 5 bases and J 4 bases, with 21 bases left between them. CDR1 is SGHTA and CDR2 is FQGNSA in the germline V gene. CDR3 DNA: TGTGCCAGCAGCCCAAGGGGTGGTATGGGTAGAAATCAGCCCCAGCATTTT. This sequence encodes CASSPRGGMGRNQPQHF.

The rearrangement links TRBV5-4 to TRBJ2-3; unclear D gene. V was shortened by 4 bases and J by 0 bases, with 6 bases between the two germline ends. Germline V lookup: CDR1 SGHNT, CDR2 YYREEE (reference sequence). This CDR3 comprises 13 residues. CDR3 DNA sequence: TGTGCCAGCAGCAGCCCAAGCACAGATACGCAGTATTTT. Its translation is CASSSPSTDTQYF.

This chain joins TRBV29-1 and TRBJ2-1; no reliable D call. V lost 8 bases, J lost 7 bases, and 21 bases lay in between. The CDR3 length is 14 residues. Germline CDR1 SQVTM, CDR2 ANQGSEA. Here the CDR3 reads CSTEGYGATNEQFF. The CDR3, as DNA: TGCAGCACCGAAGGCTACGGAGCTACGAATGAGCAGTTCTTC.

The CDR3 spells CSVEESEGLPAFF. As DNA, the CDR3 is TGCAGCGTTGAAGAGTCTGAGGGTCTGCCAGCTTTCTTT. This chain joins TRBV29-1 and TRBJ1-1; D is uncertain. The CDR3 is made up of 13 amino acids. Germline lookup yields CDR1 SQVTM and CDR2 ANQGSEA. Trimming shortened V by 0 bases and J by 10 bases, and 15 bases separated the two germline ends.

The V call is TRBV4-2, the J call TRBJ1-5; D gene uncertain. The CDR3 length is 15 residues. Per germline, CDR1 LGHNA and CDR2 YNFKEQ. Trimming shortened V by 4 bases and J by 0 bases, and 10 bases separated the two germline ends. This CDR3 is CASSPSESSNQPQHF. The CDR3 DNA is TGTGCCAGCAGCCCCTCGGAGAGTAGCAATCAGCCCCAGCATTTT.

The chain has TRBV6-2 or TRBV6-3 and TRBJ1-2, with D perhaps matching TRBD1 (6 bases). Germline V gene lookup returns CDR1 MNHEY and CDR2 SVGEGT. Trimming took off 2 bases at V and 2 bases at J, with 12 bases between the two ends. The CDR3 contains 15 residues. This CDR3 reads CASSYHRARNYGYTF. The CDR3 DNA reads as TGTGCCAGCAGTTACCACAGGGCGCGCAACTATGGCTACACCTTC.

DNA for the CDR3: TGTGCCAGCAGTTCCAACTACAGGGGACACGGCAATCAGCCCCAGCATTTT. As protein: CASSSNYRGHGNQPQHF. The chain joins TRBV6-2 or TRBV6-3 to TRBJ1-5; 7 nucleotides align to TRBD1. The CDR3 sequence is 17 residues long. Trimming took 4 bases from V and 2 from J; bases not matched to a gene: 11. Germline V lookup: CDR1 MNHEY, CDR2 SVGEGT.